This T cell receptor (beta chain) emerged from a study of blood T cell repertoires in COVID-19 (dated by TCRdb to the early 2020s). The study in broad terms: Samples covering the acute and convalescent phases of COVID-19 were provided by collaborators in the United States, Italy and Spain. The repertoires were made available in a free public database intended to serve as a resource for research on the immune response to SARS-CoV-2. The material from the prospective study consisted of cDNA or gDNA derived from T cells, B-cell-depleted T cells, or PBMCs. Samples were obtained from the ongoing ImmuneRACE study (first 160 participants) and from some 1,300 subjects provided by 6 global collaborators. Where available, HLA class I and class II types were obtained from metadata supplied by the sample provider rather than from assay-based typing. The sample metadata nearly always contained a de-identified subject ID, COVID-19 status, age in years and sex. Deeply sampled blood TCRbeta repertoires from subjects exposed to, actively infected with, or recovered from COVID-19 were included in the dataset. Study-level results and caveats: Clinical and demographic metadata were provided uncurated, with the amount varying by source and participant.

From its cysteine to its phenylalanine, the CDR3 spans 14 amino acids. Of all the DNA, just the CDR3 is kept, 42 bases in frame from base 1. The germline ends are 12 bases apart after V is trimmed by 2 bases and J by 3 bases. Based on the germline V gene, the CDR1 and CDR2 sequences are SGHRS and YFSETQ. Each collaborating institution followed its own protocols to collect whole blood in K2EDTA tubes. Collaborator samples were shipped for TCRbeta analysis as frozen whole blood, isolated PBMCs, or DNA extracted from either sample type. Note on this clone: Its antigen target is currently unknown. Base-call qualities are not available, and no considerably larger clone is one nucleotide away.

TCRbeta CDR3 regions were amplified from genomic DNA by means of the immunoSEQ Assay, a bias-controlled multiplex PCR. Per the authors' processing: Nucleated cell counts per sample were estimated from amplification of reference gene primers within the assay. Sequence reads were collapsed and filtered to measure the absolute abundance of every unique TCRbeta CDR3 rearrangement. For each sample, productive Simpson clonality was calculated as the square root of Simpson's diversity index over productive rearrangements. TCRdb mirrors the immuneACCESS table, restricted to in-frame sequences. Some clones are absent from its copies; in checked studies, under half trace to an unresolved V gene, and the reason for the others is unknown. Clone size and the V and J calls come from that table; the DNA yielded D and trimming. In all, the sample holds roughly 84,000 clones, and 80% of those were seen once. The ten top clones hold more than 10% of the sample.

Recombination linked TRBV5-1 to TRBJ2-7, with TRBD2 perhaps the D gene, on 6 matching bases. The TCR was taken from a woman aged 40 to 50 with active or convalescent COVID-19. The sequenced material came from peripheral blood. The DNA reads TGCGCCAGCAGCTTAGGCGGGGCAAACTACGAGCAGTACTTC. It specifies CASSLGGANYEQYF.